These 6 T cell receptor beta chains came from one sample sequenced in a study of T-cell reconstitution after alpha-beta-depleted transplantation in children. Unique molecular identifiers were incorporated during preparation of the TCRbeta library. TCRdb called the PCR reads again in MiXCR, with one record for every CDR3 protein. The table records over 80,000 distinct CDR3 sequences, 23% of them present only once. The sequences come from PBMCs, collected before TCRalphabeta/CD19-depleted stem cell transplant. The receptor set was obtained from a boy aged 2-15 years with acute lymphoblastic leukemia, due to receive a stem cell transplant.

This sequence joins TRBV12-3 or TRBV12-4 and TRBJ2-7, with D possibly matching TRBD2 (5 bases). The V end lost 0 bases, the J end lost 0 bases, and 12 bases lay between the germline ends. This CDR3 has 16 amino acids. For the CDR3, the DNA is TGTGCCAGCAGTTTAGCCTCGGCTCGGGGCTCCTACGAGCAGTACTTC. Translation gives CASSLASARGSYEQYF.

The CDR3 DNA reads TGTGCCACCAGCGATGGGACAGGGGGCCCTTACGAGCAGTACTTC. Translation: CATSDGTGGPYEQYF. This chain links TRBV15 with TRBJ2-7, with TRBD1 matching over 12 bases. CDR1 and CDR2 from the germline V gene are LNHNV and YYDKDF (reference sequence). With V trimmed by 5 bases and J by 4 bases, 6 bases remained unmatched. CDR3 size: 15 residues.

The chain employs TRBV15 and TRBJ1-1; perhaps TRBD1 as D (6 bases). Per the germline V gene, CDR1 is LNHNV and CDR2 is YYDKDF (reference sequence). V was clipped by 2 bases and J by 0 bases, with 16 bases between them. The CDR3 totals 17 residues. The CDR3, as DNA: TGTGCCACCAGCAGACTTAAGAGGACAGAGCTGAACACTGAAGCTTTCTTT. It is translated as CATSRLKRTELNTEAFF.

The rearrangement joins TRBV11-2 to TRBJ2-1; TRBD1 matches 11 bases. This CDR3 has 13 residues. The germline CDR1 and CDR2 sequences are SGHAT and FQNNGV. The V gene end was trimmed by 7 bases and the J gene end by 6 bases; junction bases not matched to a gene: 2. CDR3 DNA sequence: TGTGCCAGCACGGGGACAGGGGGCAATGAGCAGTTCTTC. Protein product: CASTGTGGNEQFF.

The chain uses TRBV12-3 or TRBV12-4 and TRBJ1-5; D is ambiguous. This CDR3 spans 12 amino acids. Trimming pared 8 bases from V and 2 bases from J, leaving 7 bases between. The CDR3 nucleotides read TGTGCCAGCCAGATGGGCAATCAGCCCCAGCATTTT. Its translation is CASQMGNQPQHF.

The chain couples TRBV14 to TRBJ2-1, with D perhaps matching TRBD2 (6 bases). The germline V gene encodes CDR1 SGHDN and CDR2 FVKESK. This CDR3 comprises 14 residues. The V gene lost 0 bases and the J gene lost 11 bases, with 14 bases spanning the gap. In DNA form, the CDR3 reads TGTGCCAGCAGCCAAGAAGAGACTAGAGTACAGCAGTTCTTC. Translating it yields CASSQEETRVQQFF.